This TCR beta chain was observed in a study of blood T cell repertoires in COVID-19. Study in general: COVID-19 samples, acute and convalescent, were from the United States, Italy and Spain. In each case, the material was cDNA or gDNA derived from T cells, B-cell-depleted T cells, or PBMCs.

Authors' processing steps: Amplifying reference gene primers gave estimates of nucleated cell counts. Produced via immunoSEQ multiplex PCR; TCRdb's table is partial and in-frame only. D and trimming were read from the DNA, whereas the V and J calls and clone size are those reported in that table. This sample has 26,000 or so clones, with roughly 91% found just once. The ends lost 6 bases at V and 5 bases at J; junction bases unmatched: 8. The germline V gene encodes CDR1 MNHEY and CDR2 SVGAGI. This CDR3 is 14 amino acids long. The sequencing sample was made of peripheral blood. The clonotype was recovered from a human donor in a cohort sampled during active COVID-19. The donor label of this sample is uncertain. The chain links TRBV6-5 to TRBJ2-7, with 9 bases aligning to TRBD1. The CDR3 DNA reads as TGTGCCAGCAGGGTGGGACAGGGTCGCCACGAGCAGTACTTC. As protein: CASRVGQGRHEQYF.